This TCR beta chain was documented in a study of neurological immune-mediated disorders. The unsorted libraries were made from 2 million PBMCs kept at -80 C. The cDNA was generated through 5'RACE incorporating 10-nucleotide random UMIs. TCRdb passed the 5' RACE reads through MiXCR, listing each CDR3 protein once. The sample consists of approximately 77,000 distinct CDR3 sequences, roughly 9.9% of them appearing once. The CDR3 spans 15 residues. Trimming removed 5 bases from V and 7 bases from J; junction bases left unmatched: 9. Germline values: CDR1 SGHVS, CDR2 FQNEAQ. The chain links TRBV7-8 to TRBJ2-2; 8 nucleotides match TRBD1. This clonotype was sampled from a middle-aged man in good health. Input material: PBMCs. The CDR3 DNA reads as TGTGCCAGCAGCACAAACAGGGGGGCTTTCGGGGAGCTGTTTTTT. It translates to CASSTNRGAFGELFF. The whole variable domain, remainder taken from reference TRBV7-8 and TRBJ2-2, is GAGVSQSPRYKVAKRGQDVALRCDPISGHVSLFWYQQALGQGPEFLTYFQNEAQLDKSGLPSDRFFAERPEGSVSTLKIQRTQQEDSAVYLCASSTNRGAFGELFFGEGSRLTVL.